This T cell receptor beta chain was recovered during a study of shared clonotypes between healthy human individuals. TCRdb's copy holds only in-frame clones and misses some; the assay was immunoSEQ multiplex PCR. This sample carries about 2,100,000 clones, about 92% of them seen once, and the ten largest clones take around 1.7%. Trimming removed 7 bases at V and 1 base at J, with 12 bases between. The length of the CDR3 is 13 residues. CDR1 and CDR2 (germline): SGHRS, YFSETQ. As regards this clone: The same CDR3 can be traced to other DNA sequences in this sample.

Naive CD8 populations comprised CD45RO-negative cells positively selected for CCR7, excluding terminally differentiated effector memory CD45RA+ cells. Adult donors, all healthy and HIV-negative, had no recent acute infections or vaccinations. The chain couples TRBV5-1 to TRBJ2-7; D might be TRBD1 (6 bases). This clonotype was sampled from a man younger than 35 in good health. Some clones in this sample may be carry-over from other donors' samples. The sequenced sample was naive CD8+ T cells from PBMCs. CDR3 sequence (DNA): TGCGCCAGCTCTGGGGGCTCTTCCTACGAGCAGTACTTC. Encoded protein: CASSGGSSYEQYF.